The rows below give T cell receptor beta chains drawn from one sample of a study of CD8+ T cells in alopecia areata. Measured with immunoSEQ multiplex PCR; TCRdb has only the in-frame clones, and not every one. The data show about 200,000 clones, with roughly 64% seen just once and approximately 5.1% held by the top ten. Sequenced material: CD4+ T cells sorted from blood, taken at week 24, from a patient treated with tofacitinib. The receptors shown here come from a human donor with alopecia areata. The CDR3 runs from the conserved cysteine through the conserved F or W. Fields, in order: clone size, D gene, J gene, V gene, CDR3 protein, CDR3 DNA. D genes are given only for firm matches. Only some rows state a clone size, as once, few, many or a class for expanded clones.

size: few; D: .; J: TRBJ2-2; V: TRBV30; CDR3: CAWSSHGLNTGELFF; DNA: TGTGCCTGGAGTTCCCACGGGCTGAACACCGGGGAGCTGTTTTTT
size: .; D: .; J: TRBJ2-2; V: TRBV4-1; CDR3: CASSQDWRGELFF; DNA: TGCGCCAGCAGCCAAGATTGGCGGGGGGAGCTGTTTTTT
size: few; D: TRBD2; J: TRBJ2-1; V: TRBV19; CDR3: CASSPNPAGTSFDEQFF; DNA: TGTGCCAGTAGTCCCAACCCCGCCGGGACTAGCTTCGATGAGCAGTTCTTC
size: .; D: TRBD1; J: TRBJ2-7; V: TRBV6-6; CDR3: CASRRDRTAYEQYF; DNA: TGTGCCAGCAGGAGGGACAGGACGGCCTACGAGCAGTACTTC
size: few; D: .; J: TRBJ2-7; V: TRBV23-1; CDR3: CASSQPYRASYEQYF; DNA: TGCGCCAGCAGTCAACCCTACAGGGCCTCCTACGAGCAGTACTTC
size: .; D: .; J: TRBJ2-3; V: TRBV5-1; CDR3: CASSLSAGSTGESTDTQYF; DNA: TGCGCCAGCAGCTTGAGTGCGGGATCGACGGGAGAGTCCACAGATACGCAGTATTTT
size: .; D: .; J: TRBJ1-3; V: TRBV9; CDR3: CASSVGPENSGNTIYF; DNA: TGTGCCAGCAGCGTAGGCCCGGAGAACTCTGGAAACACCATATATTTT
size: few; D: .; J: TRBJ2-3; V: TRBV29-1; CDR3: CSVVMADTQYF; DNA: TGCAGCGTTGTCATGGCAGATACGCAGTATTTT
size: .; D: .; J: TRBJ2-7; V: TRBV2; CDR3: CASTSSYEQYF; DNA: TGTGCCAGCACGTCGTCCTACGAGCAGTACTTC
size: .; D: .; J: TRBJ2-7; V: TRBV2; CDR3: CASSLRHPSYEQYF; DNA: TGTGCCAGCAGTCTACGACACCCCTCCTACGAGCAGTACTTC
size: once; D: .; J: TRBJ2-7; V: TRBV6-5; CDR3: CASRTTHYEQYF; DNA: TGTGCCAGCAGAACTACCCACTACGAGCAGTACTTC
size: .; D: TRBD1; J: TRBJ1-5; V: TRBV5-1; CDR3: CASSAGVQGASNQPQHF; DNA: TGCGCCAGCAGCGCGGGTGTTCAGGGGGCGAGCAATCAGCCCCAGCATTTT
size: .; D: TRBD2; J: TRBJ2-1; V: TRBV30; CDR3: CAWKGLREGRGQFF; DNA: TGTGCCTGGAAGGGCCTGCGGGAGGGCCGAGGGCAGTTCTTC
size: .; D: TRBD2; J: TRBJ2-1; V: TRBV27; CDR3: CASRRGGSYNEQFF; DNA: TGTGCCAGCAGGCGCGGGGGGTCCTACAATGAGCAGTTCTTC
size: .; D: .; J: TRBJ2-5; V: TRBV11-1; CDR3: CASSVQGSPQREKTQYF; DNA: TGTGCCAGCAGCGTACAGGGATCGCCGCAACGGGAAAAGACCCAGTACTTC
size: few; D: TRBD1; J: TRBJ2-7; V: TRBV2; CDR3: CASRAGTAPYEQYF; DNA: TGTGCCAGCAGGGCCGGGACAGCTCCCTACGAGCAGTACTTC
size: .; D: .; J: TRBJ2-1; V: TRBV7-9; CDR3: CASSGEKGGEQFF; DNA: TGTGCCAGCAGCGGTGAGAAGGGGGGTGAGCAGTTCTTC
size: once; D: TRBD2; J: TRBJ2-3; V: TRBV4-2; CDR3: CASSQVGLAGADTQYF; DNA: TGTGCCAGCAGCCAAGTGGGTCTAGCGGGGGCAGATACGCAGTATTTT
size: .; D: TRBD1; J: TRBJ1-2; V: TRBV6-1; CDR3: CASYRGFDYGYTF; DNA: TGTGCCAGCTACAGGGGATTCGACTATGGCTACACCTTC
size: .; D: TRBD1; J: TRBJ2-1; V: TRBV4-1; CDR3: CASSHPGQGIGNEQFF; DNA: TGCGCCAGCAGCCATCCGGGACAGGGGATCGGGAATGAGCAGTTCTTC
size: .; D: .; J: TRBJ2-2; V: TRBV29-1; CDR3: CSVVGGAGFNTGELFF; DNA: TGCAGCGTTGTTGGGGGGGCAGGGTTCAACACCGGGGAGCTGTTTTTT
size: .; D: .; J: TRBJ2-5; V: TRBV30; CDR3: CASTPGIRGSQETQYF; DNA: TGTGCCTCGACTCCCGGAATCCGGGGATCCCAAGAGACCCAGTACTTC
size: .; D: .; J: TRBJ1-2; V: TRBV6-5; CDR3: CASRPPRDHYGYTF; DNA: TGTGCCAGCAGACCTCCTAGGGATCACTATGGCTACACCTTC
size: .; D: TRBD1; J: TRBJ2-7; V: TRBV5-1; CDR3: CASSLTPGQGNYEQYF; DNA: TGCGCCAGCAGCTTGACTCCGGGACAGGGAAACTACGAGCAGTACTTC
size: .; D: TRBD2; J: TRBJ2-3; V: TRBV4-3; CDR3: CASSQETSGADTQYF; DNA: TGCGCCAGCAGCCAAGAGACTAGCGGGGCAGATACGCAGTATTTT
size: many; D: TRBD2; J: TRBJ2-2; V: TRBV4-1; CDR3: CASSHGLAGAGELFF; DNA: TGCGCCAGCAGCCACGGACTAGCGGGGGCCGGGGAGCTGTTTTTT
size: few; D: .; J: TRBJ1-1; V: TRBV29-1; CDR3: CSVAAGWGMNTEAFF; DNA: TGCAGCGTTGCTGCGGGTTGGGGGATGAACACTGAAGCTTTCTTT
size: .; D: .; J: TRBJ1-1; V: TRBV5-6; CDR3: CASSLMVGRRTEAFF; DNA: TGTGCCAGCAGCTTGATGGTAGGTAGGAGGACTGAAGCTTTCTTT
size: .; D: .; J: TRBJ2-1; V: TRBV30; CDR3: CAWRPYNEQFF; DNA: TGTGCCTGGCGACCTTACAATGAGCAGTTCTTC
size: few; D: .; J: TRBJ1-4; V: TRBV19; CDR3: CASSRRSGNTNEKLFF; DNA: TGTGCCAGTAGTAGGCGGTCGGGCAACACTAATGAAAAACTGTTTTTT
size: .; D: .; J: TRBJ1-6; V: TRBV6-5; CDR3: CASRRMDSLNSPLHF; DNA: TGTGCCAGCAGACGGATGGACAGCCTAAATTCACCCCTCCACTTT
size: once; D: TRBD1; J: TRBJ1-1; V: TRBV5-1; CDR3: CASSRQGGDTEAFF; DNA: TGCGCCAGCAGCCGACAGGGCGGGGACACTGAAGCTTTCTTT
size: few; D: .; J: TRBJ2-5; V: TRBV27; CDR3: CASSLGRSQETQYF; DNA: TGTGCCAGCAGTTTGGGACGGAGCCAAGAGACCCAGTACTTC
size: few; D: .; J: TRBJ2-1; V: TRBV25-1; CDR3: CASEAAPGHNDNEQFF; DNA: TGTGCCAGCGAAGCAGCCCCGGGACACAATGACAATGAGCAGTTCTTC
size: .; D: .; J: TRBJ2-6; V: TRBV7-9; CDR3: CASSTRPSSGANVLTF; DNA: TGTGCCAGCAGCACCCGGCCGAGCTCTGGGGCCAACGTCCTGACTTTC
size: .; D: TRBD1; J: TRBJ1-5; V: TRBV10-3; CDR3: CAISDRGNQPQHF; DNA: TGTGCCATCAGTGACAGGGGGAATCAGCCCCAGCATTTT
size: .; D: .; J: TRBJ2-4; V: TRBV19; CDR3: CASSIASSGADIQYF; DNA: TGTGCCAGTAGTATAGCTTCTTCAGGGGCGGACATTCAGTACTTC
size: few; D: TRBD1; J: TRBJ2-5; V: TRBV5-1; CDR3: CASTPQGTETQYF; DNA: TGCGCCAGCACGCCACAGGGGACGGAGACCCAGTACTTC
size: few; D: .; J: TRBJ1-2; V: TRBV2; CDR3: CASSESMSDGYTF; DNA: TGTGCCAGCAGTGAATCAATGTCAGATGGCTACACCTTC
size: once; D: TRBD1; J: TRBJ1-2; V: TRBV5-1; CDR3: CASSSSTGTGVRDYGYTF; DNA: TGCGCCAGCAGCTCCTCCACCGGGACAGGCGTTCGGGACTATGGCTACACCTTC
size: .; D: .; J: TRBJ1-4; V: TRBV6-6; CDR3: CASRGRSEKLFF; DNA: TGTGCCTCCCGGGGGCGGAGTGAAAAACTGTTTTTT
size: .; D: .; J: TRBJ2-5; V: TRBV6-5; CDR3: CASSWAGTYQETQYF; DNA: TGTGCCAGCAGTTGGGCAGGGACGTACCAAGAGACCCAGTACTTC